This entry is about one T cell receptor (beta chain). This clonotype was picked up a small number of times. The antigen it recognizes is unknown. No much larger clone exists at a distance of one base, and base qualities are not known. What this sample's time point label stands for: approximately 40 days after influenza vaccine administration. This sample is drawn from a study of response to subunit inactivated influenza vaccine (dated by TCRdb to 2016 to 2018). Describing the broader study: To follow how T cells responded to a trivalent subunit inactivated influenza vaccine, the researchers relied on deep quantitative profiling of the T cell receptor repertoire. The research as a whole found: The authors suggested that each seasonal influenza vaccination may recruit only a limited number of new T cells.

CDR1 SGHRS and CDR2 YFSETQ are derived from the germline V gene. The CDR3, cysteine through phenylalanine, is 17 amino acids long. The entry retains the CDR3 DNA only, 51 bases that are in frame from base 1. V is trimmed back by 1 base and J by 6 bases, and the junction contains 10 bases that no gene match accounts for. Library prep was done by RT-PCR. TCRdb records Illumina HiSeq 2500 as the sequencer. The public reads were quality trimmed at Q25 with fastp and then assembled into clones with MiXCR by TCRdb, keeping productive beta chains. Here each entry gathers all rows of one CDR3 protein and keeps the most common genes and DNA. Within this sample are about 500,000 distinct CDR3 sequences, with approximately 12% of them counted one time only. The ten most abundant clones make up less than 15% of the sample.

Sample: PBMCs from blood, taken 35 to 45 days after vaccination. The V and J segments used are TRBV5-1 and TRBJ2-1; 10 of the junction bases match TRBD2. The TCR comes from a middle-aged man who received an inactivated influenza vaccine. Donor details come from another sample of the same person, matched by shared clones. The DNA sequence is as follows: TGCGCCAGCAGCTTGTCTTCTCTAGCGGGAGTCATCAATGAGCAGTTCTTC. This codes for CASSLSSLAGVINEQFF. The CDR3, completed at both ends by the reference TRBV5-1 and TRBJ2-1 genes, gives the full variable domain KAGVTQTPRYLIKTRGQQVTLSCSPISGHRSVSWYQQTPGQGLQFLFEYFSETQRNKGNFPGRFSGRQFSNSRSEMNVSTLELGDSALYLCASSLSSLAGVINEQFFGPGTRLTVL.